Listed below are T cell receptor beta chains from one sample, sequenced in a study of blood T cell repertoires in COVID-19. Assay: immunoSEQ multiplex PCR; the TCRdb copy retains only in-frame clones and omits some. The data contain more than 70,000 clones, around 83% of them singletons. Sample: peripheral blood. These TCRs come from a human donor in a cohort sampled during active COVID-19. Each CDR3 is given with its conserved first and last residue. D genes are given only for firm matches. Only some rows state a clone size, as once, few, many or a class for expanded clones.

CDR3 DNA | CDR3 protein | V gene | D gene | clone size | J gene
TGTGCCTGGAGTGAACAGGACCCGAGGACCTTC | CAWSEQDPRTF | TRBV30 | - | - | TRBJ1-2
TGTGCCAGCAGCTTAAACAGGGGCAGCGAGCAGTACTTC | CASSLNRGSEQYF | TRBV7-8 | TRBD1 | few | TRBJ2-7
TGTGCCAGCAGTTCCCCGGGACAGGGTGCAACTAATGAAAAACTGTTTTTT | CASSSPGQGATNEKLFF | TRBV5-6 | TRBD1 | - | TRBJ1-4
TGCGCCAGCAGCTTCCGGACAGGGTTTAATGAAAAACTGTTTTTT | CASSFRTGFNEKLFF | TRBV5-1 | TRBD1 | - | TRBJ1-4
TGTGCCAGCAGCCTACAGGGGACTAATGAAAAACTGTTTTTT | CASSLQGTNEKLFF | TRBV9 | TRBD1 | - | TRBJ1-4
TGTGCCACCAGTGACTTCAACTATGGCTACACCTTC | CATSDFNYGYTF | TRBV24-1 | - | - | TRBJ1-2
TGCGCCAGCAGCTCTTACGGGGGGGAAGAGACCCAGTACTTC | CASSSYGGEETQYF | TRBV5-1 | TRBD2 | - | TRBJ2-5
TGTGCCACCCAGGGGACAGGGGGCAATCAGCCCCAGCATTTT | CATQGTGGNQPQHF | TRBV24-1 | TRBD1 | - | TRBJ1-5
TGTGCCAGCAGCGCCCGACAGGGGGCAGGAGATACGCAGTATTTT | CASSARQGAGDTQYF | TRBV9 | TRBD1 | - | TRBJ2-3
TGCGCCAGCAGCCTCTCTGGCACGTACAATGAGCAGTTCTTC | CASSLSGTYNEQFF | TRBV4-1 | - | - | TRBJ2-1
TGTGCCAGCAGTCCCCTAGCGGGGGGGTTGCAAGAGACCCAGTACTTC | CASSPLAGGLQETQYF | TRBV27 | TRBD2 | - | TRBJ2-5
TGCGCCAGCAGCTCTGGGACAGCGAACTACGAGCAGTACTTC | CASSSGTANYEQYF | TRBV5-1 | TRBD1 | - | TRBJ2-7
TGTGCCAGCAGCCCAAACAGGGAGACCCAGTACTTC | CASSPNRETQYF | TRBV7-2 | - | - | TRBJ2-5
TGTGCCAGCAGCTCGGACAGGGCCGGTAGCACTGAAGCTTTCTTT | CASSSDRAGSTEAFF | TRBV5-4 | TRBD1 | - | TRBJ1-1
TGTGCCAGCAGCTTACTAGCGGGAGCCACAGATACGCAGTATTTT | CASSLLAGATDTQYF | TRBV7-2 | TRBD2 | - | TRBJ2-3
TGTGCCAGCTCACCAGCGGGGGGCCGGGGTACTGAAGCTTTCTTT | CASSPAGGRGTEAFF | TRBV18 | - | - | TRBJ1-1
TGTGCCAGCAGTTTAGTGGCAGGTAATCAGCCCCAGCATTTT | CASSLVAGNQPQHF | TRBV28 | - | - | TRBJ1-5
TGTGCCAGCAGTGATCCCGTCTCGGGGGGGCAGGTAGATACGCAGTATTTT | CASSDPVSGGQVDTQYF | TRBV9 | TRBD2 | once | TRBJ2-3
TGTGCCAGCAGTGGCAGTCAAGAGACCCAGTACTTC | CASSGSQETQYF | TRBV12-3/TRBV12-4 | - | - | TRBJ2-5
TGTGCCAGTAGACCCACAGGCTCCTACGAGCAGTACTTC | CASRPTGSYEQYF | TRBV19 | - | - | TRBJ2-7
TGTGCCAGCTCACCACCAGGAGGTGCAGATACGCAGTATTTT | CASSPPGGADTQYF | TRBV18 | - | - | TRBJ2-3
TGTGCCAGCAGTTTGACCGGGGTCACAGCTTTCTTT | CASSLTGVTAFF | TRBV28 | - | once | TRBJ1-1
TGTGCCAGCAGCCCCTGGGCCGTAGGAGATACGCAGTATTTT | CASSPWAVGDTQYF | TRBV11-2 | - | - | TRBJ2-3
TGCAGCGTATATTATGACAGGGGAAGCACTGAAGCTTTCTTT | CSVYYDRGSTEAFF | TRBV29-1 | TRBD1 | - | TRBJ1-1
TGTGCCAGCAGCTTATCCAGACAAATCCCTGACACTGAAGCTTTCTTT | CASSLSRQIPDTEAFF | TRBV7-9 | - | - | TRBJ1-1
TGTGCCAGCAGTTACGATGTCGGGCGGGGGGGTGAAGAGACCCAGTACTTC | CASSYDVGRGGEETQYF | TRBV6-2/TRBV6-3 | TRBD2 | - | TRBJ2-5
TGTGCCAGCAGGGCCGGGACTAGTTACGCAGATACGCAGTATTTT | CASRAGTSYADTQYF | TRBV5-6 | TRBD2 | - | TRBJ2-3
TGTGCCTGGTGGGGTTTTAGGGGGTATGGCTACACCTTC | CAWWGFRGYGYTF | TRBV30 | - | few | TRBJ1-2
TGCGCCAGCAGCTTGACAGGGAGCACAGATACGCAGTATTTT | CASSLTGSTDTQYF | TRBV5-1 | - | few | TRBJ2-3
TGTGCCAGCAGTGAACTGACTAGCGGGAGAGGGGCAGATACGCAGTATTTT | CASSELTSGRGADTQYF | TRBV2 | TRBD2 | - | TRBJ2-3
TGTGCCAGCAGCGGAACAGGGAGCCCGAACACCGGGGAGCTGTTTTTT | CASSGTGSPNTGELFF | TRBV7-8 | - | - | TRBJ2-2
TGTGCCAGCAGTGAATATATCCGGCCTGGCCAGGAAGAGACCCAGTACTTC | CASSEYIRPGQEETQYF | TRBV25-1 | - | - | TRBJ2-5
TGCAGCGTCCAGACGGGAGAGCAGTACTTC | CSVQTGEQYF | TRBV29-1 | - | - | TRBJ2-7
TGTGCCAGCTCACCACGACAGATGCAAAATTCACCCCTCCACTTT | CASSPRQMQNSPLHF | TRBV18 | - | - | TRBJ1-6
TGTGCCAGTAGTCCATCCAGGGGGGACGAGCAGTACTTC | CASSPSRGDEQYF | TRBV19 | - | once | TRBJ2-7
TGTGCCACCAGCACTAAAGGCGGGGGCAATCAGCCCCAGCATTTT | CATSTKGGGNQPQHF | TRBV15 | - | few | TRBJ1-5
TGCGCCAGCGCTCGGACAGGAAACACTGAAGCTTTCTTT | CASARTGNTEAFF | TRBV10-1 | TRBD1 | few | TRBJ1-1
TGTGCCAGCAGCCCCCGGCGGGGATGGGGAGAGACCCAGTACTTC | CASSPRRGWGETQYF | TRBV7-3 | - | - | TRBJ2-5
TGTGCCAGCTCACCCACAGGGGACAATTCACCCCTCCACTTT | CASSPTGDNSPLHF | TRBV18 | TRBD1 | - | TRBJ1-6
TGTGCCAGCTCACCTAGACGGGACTACGAGCAGTACTTC | CASSPRRDYEQYF | TRBV18 | - | - | TRBJ2-7
TGTGCCAGTAGGAAGACAGGGACTCAGCCCCAGCATTTT | CASRKTGTQPQHF | TRBV19 | TRBD1 | - | TRBJ1-5
TGTGCCAGCAGCCGGACTAGTTTGAGCACAGATACGCAGTATTTT | CASSRTSLSTDTQYF | TRBV7-8 | TRBD2 | - | TRBJ2-3
TGCAGCGTTGTCCGCCCCGGGGGTGCGGGCACTGAAGCTTTCTTT | CSVVRPGGAGTEAFF | TRBV29-1 | - | few | TRBJ1-1
TGTGCCAGCAGTTTAGCGGGGGGGAGTACCTACGGGCAGTACTTC | CASSLAGGSTYGQYF | TRBV27 | TRBD2 | - | TRBJ2-7
TGTGCCAGCTCACCTGGGACAGGACAGCAGGGCGAGCAGTACTTC | CASSPGTGQQGEQYF | TRBV18 | TRBD1 | - | TRBJ2-7
TGTGCCACCAGCGGACTTTGGGATAGCAATCAGCCCCAGCATTTT | CATSGLWDSNQPQHF | TRBV15 | - | - | TRBJ1-5
TGTGCCAGCAGTTTACACAGCCAGCCCTTCTCCTACGAGCAGTACTTC | CASSLHSQPFSYEQYF | TRBV27 | - | once | TRBJ2-7